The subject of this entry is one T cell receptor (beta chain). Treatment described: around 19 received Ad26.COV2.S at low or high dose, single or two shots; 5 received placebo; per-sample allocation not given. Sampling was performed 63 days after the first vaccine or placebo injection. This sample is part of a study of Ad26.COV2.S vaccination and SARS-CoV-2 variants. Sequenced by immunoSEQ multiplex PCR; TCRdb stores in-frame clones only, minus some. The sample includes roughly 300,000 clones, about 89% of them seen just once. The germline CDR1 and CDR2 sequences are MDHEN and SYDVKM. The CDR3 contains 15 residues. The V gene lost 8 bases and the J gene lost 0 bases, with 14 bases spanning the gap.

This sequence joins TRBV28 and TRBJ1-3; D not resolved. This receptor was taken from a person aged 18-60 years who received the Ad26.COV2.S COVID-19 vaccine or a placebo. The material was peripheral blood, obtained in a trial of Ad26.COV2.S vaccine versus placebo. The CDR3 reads CASLDDGTSGNTIYF. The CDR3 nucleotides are TGTGCCAGCCTCGACGACGGAACCTCTGGAAACACCATATATTTT.